This T cell receptor beta chain was captured by sequencing in a study of T-cell memory formation after mild COVID-19. This CDR3 has 15 amino acids. Germline trimming cut 6 bases from V and 0 bases from J; bases unmatched to any gene: 5. TCRdb analysed the 5' RACE reads with MiXCR anew, one entry per CDR3 protein. The sample lists under 300,000 distinct CDR3 sequences, over 15% occurring once. This clonotype showed up just a few times. The chain recombines TRBV12-3 or TRBV12-4 with TRBJ1-3; 7 bases are a match to TRBD1. Input material: PBMCs or a T cell subset sorted from them (not recorded which). The TCR originated in a man between 18 and 35 years old who had mild COVID-19 (a few samples of this study predate the infection). Cell type and time point are not known. The CDR3 spells CASRSQGGSGNTIYF. The CDR3 DNA sequence: TGTGCCAGCAGAAGTCAGGGGGGCTCTGGAAACACCATATATTTT.